A selection of T cell receptor beta chains follows, all from one sample in a study of blood T cell repertoires in COVID-19. Method: immunoSEQ multiplex PCR; TCRdb's copy keeps in-frame clones and lacks some. Here the sample spans tens of thousands of clones, about 91% being singletons. Sequencing was carried out using peripheral blood. The receptors were sampled from a woman in her 70s with active COVID-19. Both conserved end residues are part of each CDR3.

J,V,CDR3
TRBJ2-2,TRBV5-1,CASSLTVGGRGTGELFF
TRBJ2-7,TRBV7-9,CASTKVGGQFYEQYF
TRBJ2-7,TRBV19,CASTRRGGGSYEQYF
TRBJ2-1,TRBV10-2,CASLLAGGNNEQFF
TRBJ2-7,TRBV28,CASIPSSGGSYEQYF
TRBJ1-6,TRBV28,CASRVGTGGSPLHF
TRBJ2-1,TRBV18,CASSPEVLSSYNEQFF
TRBJ2-4,TRBV7-2,CASSLEWGLNIQYF
TRBJ2-7,TRBV29-1,CSVGQGLVREQYF
TRBJ2-1,TRBV24-1,CATSDGGLASYNEQFF
TRBJ1-2,TRBV3-1/TRBV3-2,CASSQVGGNYGYTF
TRBJ2-1,TRBV4-2,CASSQDRTGGVNEQFF
TRBJ1-2,TRBV6-1,CASSEMPGQGAYGYTF
TRBJ1-1,TRBV5-1,CASSLEGQDTEAFF
TRBJ2-3,TRBV6-5,CASSRTAEGTQYF
TRBJ2-7,TRBV11-2,CASSTGLAYEQYF
TRBJ2-7,TRBV5-1,CASSFGGISYEQYF
TRBJ2-7,TRBV11-2,CASSPRGGQGAYEQYF
TRBJ1-5,TRBV7-9,CASKATTGDNLPQHF
TRBJ1-6,TRBV7-9,CASSWGDRGFSPLHF
TRBJ2-7,TRBV29-1,CSVEGLQDRGSYEQYF
TRBJ2-1,TRBV5-4,CASSLTGGGNYNEQFF
TRBJ1-6,TRBV3-1/TRBV3-2,CASSQDWGRRGSPLHF
TRBJ2-2,TRBV4-1,CASRRGGGMAGELFF
TRBJ2-1,TRBV9,CASSVAMSNEQFF
TRBJ1-5,TRBV28,CASSSPTGKRNSNQPQHF
TRBJ2-1,TRBV4-2,CASSPLGGTGDIHEQFF
TRBJ1-4,TRBV2,CASSDRGDSGKLFF
TRBJ2-2,TRBV7-8,CASSLITSGGYTGELFF
TRBJ2-7,TRBV5-5,CASSFYRDYEQYF
TRBJ2-4,TRBV9,CASSASGSGAKNIQYF
TRBJ2-3,TRBV29-1,CSVESGRGNTDTQYF
TRBJ2-7,TRBV6-1,CASSEEEYEQYF
TRBJ2-3,TRBV7-2,CASRLFGGGTDTQYF
TRBJ1-2,TRBV6-6,CASSYGGRGKDYGYTF
TRBJ2-3,TRBV28,CASSSFSSADTQYF
TRBJ1-4,TRBV6-6,CASSPGVPNEKLFF
TRBJ2-5,TRBV12-3/TRBV12-4,CASRISVQETQYF
TRBJ1-2,TRBV18,CASSPDFNYGYTF
TRBJ2-3,TRBV28,CASSLNGPGIVGTDTQYF
TRBJ2-1,TRBV5-1,CASSLVAGAAYNEQFF
TRBJ2-7,TRBV7-9,CASSSGNSYEQYF
TRBJ1-1,TRBV3-1/TRBV3-2,CASSQSREKAFF
TRBJ1-1,TRBV18,CASSPKGVEAFF
TRBJ1-3,TRBV4-3,CASSQEWRFSGNTIYF
TRBJ2-5,TRBV29-1,CSVEDQGRIETQYF
TRBJ1-3,TRBV5-1,CASSPGHSTGNTIYF
TRBJ1-2,TRBV27,CASSPRTGMLTNYGYTF
TRBJ2-2,TRBV18,CASSPGFSGELFF
TRBJ2-2,TRBV3-1/TRBV3-2,CASSYGLGVPGELFF
TRBJ2-7,TRBV28,CASSAGVMGEQYF
TRBJ2-3,TRBV3-1/TRBV3-2,CASSQYGSTDTQYF
TRBJ2-7,TRBV27,CASSSRTSGSYEQYF
TRBJ1-3,TRBV6-1,CASSEAGGGNTIYF
TRBJ2-3,TRBV5-6,CASRRQVTDTQYF
TRBJ2-2,TRBV18,CASSPFLAEFNGELFF
TRBJ1-2,TRBV30,CARKGRGDFYGYTF
TRBJ1-5,TRBV19,CASSQTGMDQPQHF